This TCR beta chain was retrieved from a study of blood T cell repertoires in COVID-19 (dated by TCRdb to between 2020 and 2021). About the full investigation: The collaborator samples originated in the United States, Italy and Spain and spanned the acute and convalescent phases of COVID-19. The material from the prospective study consisted of cDNA or gDNA derived from T cells, B-cell-depleted T cells, or PBMCs. The repertoires were released in a freely available public database intended as a resource for research on the immune response to SARS-CoV-2. Subjects who had been exposed to COVID-19, were actively infected with it, or had recovered from it provided the deeply sampled blood TCRbeta repertoires that made up the dataset. Samples came from the ongoing ImmuneRACE study (first 160 participants) plus 1,254 subjects from 6 global collaborators. HLA class I and class II types, where available, came from metadata supplied by the sample provider rather than from assay-based typing. Nearly every sample came with metadata listing a de-identified subject ID, COVID-19 status, age in years and sex. General findings and caveats noted by the study authors: How much clinical and demographic metadata was included differed by source and by participant, and the metadata was provided uncurated.

In Seattle, one collaborating source enrolled patients while the infection was active and tracked those patients longitudinally over the course of disease. The collaborating institutions used their own protocols to collect whole blood in K2EDTA tubes. For TCRbeta analysis, collaborator samples were shipped as frozen whole blood, as isolated PBMCs, or as DNA extracted from either sample type. The CDR3 holds 14 amino acids from the cysteine to the phenylalanine. Only CDR3 DNA is held: 42 bases, read in frame from base 1. The germline V gene specifies SGDLS as CDR1 and YYNGEE as CDR2. Trimming accounts for 1 base at V and 6 bases at J, while the number of junction bases matched to no gene is 6. In regard to this clone: Its antigen remains undetermined. No base quality values were provided; no much bigger clone lies one nucleotide off.

TCRbeta CDR3 regions were amplified from genomic DNA using the immunoSEQ Assay, a bias-controlled multiplex PCR. From the authors' description of their analysis: Within the assay, amplification of reference gene primers was used to estimate how many nucleated cells each sample contained. To quantify the absolute abundance of each unique TCRbeta CDR3 rearrangement, sequence reads were collapsed and filtered. For each sample, productive Simpson clonality was calculated by taking the square root of Simpson's diversity index across productive rearrangements. Entries here come from immuneACCESS through TCRdb and include only in-frame sequences with V and J called. Some clones fail to appear in such tables; in the studies checked, an unresolved V gene covers under half of the shortfall, and the cause of the remainder is unknown. The DNA was the basis for D and trimming; V, J and clone size are from that table. In all, the sample holds about 160,000 clones, and 90% to 95% of those were seen once. The ten top clones hold around 2% of the sample.

Sequencing input: peripheral blood. The sequence links TRBV9 to TRBJ2-7; 8 middle bases align to TRBD2. The TCR sequence derives from a woman aged 60-70 years with COVID-19, enrolled during active disease. The DNA reads as follows: TGTGCCAGCAGCGTAAGGGCCGGGGGGGGCGAGCAGTACTTC. Its protein reads: CASSVRAGGGEQYF. The full variable domain, completed from the reference TRBV9 and TRBJ2-7 proteins outside the CDR3, reads DSGVTQTPKHLITATGQRVTLRCSPRSGDLSVYWYQQSLDQGLQFLIQYYNGEERAKGNILERFSAQQFPDLHSELNLSSLELGDSALYFCASSVRAGGGEQYFGPGTRLTVT.